The 23 T cell receptor beta chains given below trace back to one sample, sequenced in a study of cytotoxic CD8 clonotypes in ibrutinib-treated CLL. Profiled with immunoSEQ multiplex PCR; TCRdb holds only in-frame clones, not every one. Counted here are almost 250,000 clones, 60% to 75% occurring once; the ten biggest clones make up just over 15%. The sample here was PBMCs, taken after 24 months of ibrutinib treatment. The receptors originated from a human donor with chronic lymphocytic leukemia.

The chain couples TRBV9 to TRBJ2-5; 8 nucleotides line up with TRBD1. CDR3 length equals 15 residues. V shed 4 bases and J 5 bases; nucleotides not matched to a gene: 10. CDR1 SGDLS and CDR2 YYNGEE come from the germline V gene. The CDR3 nucleotides are TGTGCCAGCAGCCCGGGACAGGCCACCCACGAGACCCAGTACTTC. Protein: CASSPGQATHETQYF.

This clone has a handful of counts. The chain uses TRBV6-5 and TRBJ1-2; 7 nucleotides align to TRBD1. Germline-derived CDR1 and CDR2 are MNHEY and SVGAGI. There are 12 residues in the CDR3. V dropped 5 bases and J dropped 7; count of bases not matched to a gene: 4. For the CDR3, the DNA is TGTGCCAGCAGTGGTCCAGGGGGTGGCTACACCTTC. Translated: CASSGPGGGYTF.

This chain connects TRBV9 to TRBJ2-7, with unresolved D. Looked up from germline, CDR1 is SGDLS and CDR2 is YYNGEE. The CDR3 totals 14 residues. The V gene lost 4 bases and the J gene lost 0 bases, with 11 bases spanning the gap. The CDR3 DNA sequence: TGTGCCAGCAGCCCCCTGTCGGCCTCCTACGAGCAGTACTTC. Protein: CASSPLSASYEQYF.

Only a few counts were recorded for this clone. The rearrangement uses TRBV19 and TRBJ1-4; 8 bases match TRBD1. Germline CDR1 LNHDA, CDR2 SQIVND (reference sequence). The CDR3 spans 14 residues. After removal of 4 bases from V and 8 bases from J, the junction contained 6 bases not matched to a gene. CDR3 coding DNA: TGTGCCAGTAGTACCCACAGGGGGGGAGAAAAACTGTTTTTT. It encodes CASSTHRGGEKLFF.

This clone was seen more than once but under ten times. The chain is built from TRBV25-1 and TRBJ1-2; the match to TRBD1 covers 9 bases. The CDR3 spans 16 residues. The ends lost 4 bases at V and 8 bases at J; junction bases unmatched: 14. Germline CDR1 and CDR2: MGHDK and SYGVNS. In DNA, the CDR3 is TGTGCCAGCAGTGCCGGGACAGGGTTGGGTGGTGGAGGCTACACCTTC. Amino acid sequence: CASSAGTGLGGGGYTF.

J is TRBJ2-1 and V is TRBV4-1; 12 bases align to TRBD2. CDR1 MGHRA and CDR2 YSYEKL come from the germline V gene. After removal of 0 bases from V and 10 bases from J, the junction contained 16 bases not matched to a gene. The CDR3 totals 19 residues. Written as DNA, the CDR3 is TGCGCCAGCAGCCAAGATAGGGCTAGCGGGAGGGCCGAGGATCAAGAGCAGTTCTTC. Its translation: CASSQDRASGRAEDQEQFF.

V usage is TRBV29-1 and J usage is TRBJ2-7; 14 nucleotides align to TRBD2. The CDR3 covers 15 residues. The V gene's germline CDR1 is SQVTM and CDR2 ANQGSEA. Germline trimming cut 3 bases from V and 5 bases from J; bases unmatched to any gene: 6. The CDR3 protein is CSVEGLAGATHEQYF. Here the CDR3 DNA reads TGCAGCGTTGAGGGACTAGCGGGAGCAACCCACGAGCAGTACTTC.

V is TRBV5-1 and J is TRBJ2-1; a possible D gene is TRBD1 (5 bases). This CDR3 region has 14 residues. The germline CDR1 and CDR2 sequences are SGHRS and YFSETQ. V lost 4 bases to trimming and J lost 6 bases, with 14 bases between them. The CDR3 here is CASSLGSQGNEQFF. In DNA form, the CDR3 reads TGCGCCAGCAGCCTGGGATCTCAGGGCAATGAGCAGTTCTTC. Combining the CDR3 with reference TRBV5-1 and TRBJ2-1 gives the whole variable domain KAGVTQTPRYLIKTRGQQVTLSCSPISGHRSVSWYQQTPGQGLQFLFEYFSETQRNKGNFPGRFSGRQFSNSRSEMNVSTLELGDSALYLCASSLGSQGNEQFFGPGTRLTVL.

The rearrangement links TRBV6-5 to TRBJ1-5; possible D gene TRBD1, 5 bases. Germline V gives CDR1 MNHEY, CDR2 SVGAGI. Between the trimmed V and J ends, which lost 5 bases and 4 bases, there was a span of 9 bases. This CDR3 spans 13 amino acids. In DNA form, the CDR3 reads TGTGCCAGCAGTCATGGGGGTAATCAGCCCCAGCATTTT. Its translation is CASSHGGNQPQHF.

This chain links TRBV6-5 with TRBJ2-7, with D tentatively TRBD1 (5 bases). The CDR3 is made up of 15 amino acids. V lost 2 bases to trimming and J lost 3 bases, with 14 bases between them. Per the germline V gene, CDR1 is MNHEY and CDR2 is SVGAGI. In DNA form, the CDR3 reads TGTGCCAGCAGTTACGGTTTTGACAGACACTACGAGCAGTACTTC. Protein sequence: CASSYGFDRHYEQYF.

The V call is TRBV7-3, the J call TRBJ2-7, with 11 bases identical to TRBD1. Germline CDR1 is SGHTA and CDR2 is FQGTGA. With 5 bases clipped from V and 6 bases from J, the junction kept 9 bases outside the gene matches. The CDR3 runs 15 residues. This chain's CDR3 is CASSGLRDRGSEQYF. The CDR3, as DNA: TGTGCCAGCAGCGGCCTGCGGGACAGGGGGTCCGAGCAGTACTTC.

J is TRBJ2-1 and V is TRBV6-5; a weak D match, TRBD2 (6 bases). The germline V gene encodes CDR1 MNHEY and CDR2 SVGAGI. The length of the CDR3 is 15 residues. The V end lost 4 bases, the J end lost 0 bases, and 10 bases lay between the germline ends. The CDR3 DNA follows: TGTGCCAGCAGTTCTATTAGCGGCTCCTACAATGAGCAGTTCTTC. This gives the protein CASSSISGSYNEQFF.

This clone was counted many times. The chain uses TRBV7-9 and TRBJ2-1, with unresolved D. CDR3 length: 15 residues. Germline CDR1 and CDR2: SEHNR and FQNEAQ (reference sequence). Trimming stripped 2 bases from V and 5 bases from J, with 13 bases between. CDR3 in amino acids: CASSLMSAVHNEQFF. The CDR3 coding sequence is TGTGCCAGCAGCTTAATGTCGGCTGTACACAATGAGCAGTTCTTC.

The rearrangement links TRBV9 to TRBJ1-2; D might be TRBD1 (5 bases). The CDR3 is 13 amino acids. Germline V gene sequence: CDR1 SGDLS, CDR2 YYNGEE. The V and J ends lost 6 bases and 1 base respectively, with 10 bases between them. For the CDR3, the DNA is TGTGCCAGCAAACCCGACAGTAACTATGGCTACACCTTC. It specifies CASKPDSNYGYTF.

The chain employs TRBV4-3 and TRBJ2-5; 9 bases line up with TRBD2. The ends lost 0 bases at V and 3 bases at J; junction bases unmatched: 8. The CDR3 has 17 residues. The germline gives CDR1 LGHNA, CDR2 YSLEER. This CDR3 reads CASSQEAAGGPEETQYF. The CDR3 DNA reads as TGCGCCAGCAGCCAAGAGGCCGCGGGAGGGCCGGAAGAGACCCAGTACTTC.

The chain joins TRBV30 to TRBJ2-1; no definite D call. The ends were cut back, 3 bases at V and 9 bases at J, with 21 bases in the middle. The germline V gene encodes CDR1 GTSNPN and CDR2 SVGIG (reference sequence). CDR3 length: 15 residues. The DNA for the CDR3 is TGTGCCTGGAGGATACCAGCTTTCGAATTGAGTGAGCAGTTCTTC. Protein product: CAWRIPAFELSEQFF.

The rearrangement joins TRBV6-5 to TRBJ2-7, with D possibly being TRBD2 (5 bases). The CDR3 contains 12 residues. V lost 2 bases and J lost 6, with 8 bases in between. The germline V gene encodes CDR1 MNHEY and CDR2 SVGAGI. CDR3 DNA: TGTGCCAGCAGTTACGAGGGTGGCGAGCAGTACTTC. This translates into CASSYEGGEQYF.

V is TRBV28 and J is TRBJ2-1, with 7 nucleotides matching TRBD1. V trimming: 6 bases; J trimming: 9 bases; junction bases outside the gene matches: 8. Germline CDR1 and CDR2: MDHEN and SYDVKM. This CDR3 is 13 amino acids long. CDR3 loop: CASSFRGWGEQFF. Written as DNA, the CDR3 is TGTGCCAGCAGCTTCAGGGGGTGGGGTGAGCAGTTCTTC.

This clone was recorded a few times. The J gene is TRBJ1-2, the V gene TRBV7-8; D is unresolved. The V gene lost 1 base and the J gene lost 7 bases, with 7 bases spanning the gap. The CDR3 runs to 12 residues. In germline, CDR1 is SGHVS, CDR2 FQNEAQ. The CDR3 sequence is CASSLGLGGYTF. The CDR3 nucleotides are TGTGCCAGCAGCTTAGGGTTAGGTGGCTACACCTTC.

The chain recombines TRBV28 with TRBJ2-3; D possibly corresponds to TRBD2 (5 bases). Trimming took 2 bases from V and 4 from J, leaving 13 bases between them. CDR1 MDHEN and CDR2 SYDVKM come from the germline V gene. The CDR3 totals 15 residues. The CDR3 DNA sequence: TGTGCCAGCAGTTTAGGTCGACTCGGGGCAGATACGCAGTATTTT. This gives the protein CASSLGRLGADTQYF. Full variable domain (rest looked up from reference TRBV28 and TRBJ2-3): DVKVTQSSRYLVKRTGEKVFLECVQDMDHENMFWYRQDPGLGLRLIYFSYDVKMKEKGDIPEGYSVSREKKERFSLILESASTNQTSMYLCASSLGRLGADTQYFGPGTRLTVL.

This sequence joins TRBV27 and TRBJ2-5; D unclear. Judging by the DNA end, TRBJ2-7 fits better; the J call may be wrong. Germline V gene sequence: CDR1 MNHEY, CDR2 SMNVEV (reference sequence). The CDR3 length is 15 residues. The DNA of the CDR3 is TGTGCCAGCAGCCGGACGGGCGAAGGAACCTACGAGCAGTACTTC. This gives the protein CASSRTGEGTYEQYF.

The chain employs TRBV5-1 and TRBJ1-5; tentatively, D is TRBD1 (5 bases). Germline CDR1 and CDR2: SGHRS and YFSETQ. The ends were cut back, 0 bases at V and 6 bases at J, with 13 bases in the middle. This CDR3 is built from 15 residues. DNA of the CDR3: TGCGCCAGCAGCTTGGTTCCAGGGTGGGGTCAGCCCCAGCATTTT. Translation gives CASSLVPGWGQPQHF. Full variable domain (remainder filled in from reference TRBV5-1 and TRBJ1-5): KAGVTQTPRYLIKTRGQQVTLSCSPISGHRSVSWYQQTPGQGLQFLFEYFSETQRNKGNFPGRFSGRQFSNSRSEMNVSTLELGDSALYLCASSLVPGWGQPQHFGDGTRLSIL.

The V call is TRBV7-8, the J call TRBJ1-2; TRBD1 matches 8 bases. Germline assignment: CDR1 SGHVS and CDR2 FQNEAQ. The CDR3 sequence is 15 residues long. Trimming removed 1 base from V and 8 bases from J; junction bases left unmatched: 9. CDR3 DNA: TGTGCCAGCAGCTTAGGGACAGGGTCGACTTACGGCTACACCTTC. Protein product: CASSLGTGSTYGYTF. Full variable domain (remainder filled in from reference TRBV7-8 and TRBJ1-2): GAGVSQSPRYKVAKRGQDVALRCDPISGHVSLFWYQQALGQGPEFLTYFQNEAQLDKSGLPSDRFFAERPEGSVSTLKIQRTQQEDSAVYLCASSLGTGSTYGYTFGSGTRLTVV.